This T cell receptor (beta chain) was identified during a study of blood T cell repertoires in COVID-19. Whole-study context: The samples span acute and convalescent COVID-19 from the United States, Italy and Spain. T cells, B-cell-depleted T cells, or PBMCs supplied cDNA or gDNA.

Per the original methods: Estimation of nucleated cell counts was performed using reference gene primer amplification. Method: immunoSEQ multiplex PCR; TCRdb's copy keeps in-frame clones and lacks some. V and J calls and clone size are as listed in that table; D and trimming were resolved from the DNA. Altogether under 200,000 clones are present, 80% to 85% being singletons, with the ten largest covering around 13%. The sequence was collected from a woman in her seventies with COVID-19, enrolled during active disease. Input material: peripheral blood.

As DNA, the CDR3 is TGTGCCAGCGGCCTGGGACAGTCTAATGAAAAACTGTTTTTT. Residues: CASGLGQSNEKLFF. The chain uses TRBV6-5 and TRBJ1-4; 7 bases align to TRBD1. The CDR3 sequence is 14 residues long. Germline lookup yields CDR1 MNHEY and CDR2 SVGAGI. Unmatched junction bases numbered 6, after V lost 8 bases and J lost 3 bases.